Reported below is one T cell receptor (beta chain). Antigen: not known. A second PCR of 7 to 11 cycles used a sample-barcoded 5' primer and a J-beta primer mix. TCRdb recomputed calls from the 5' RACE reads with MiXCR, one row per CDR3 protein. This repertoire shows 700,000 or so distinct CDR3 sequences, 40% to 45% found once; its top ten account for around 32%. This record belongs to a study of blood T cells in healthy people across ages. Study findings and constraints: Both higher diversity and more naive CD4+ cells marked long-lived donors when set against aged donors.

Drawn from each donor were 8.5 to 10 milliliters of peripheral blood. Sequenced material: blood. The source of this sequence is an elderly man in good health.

The chain's CDR3 is CASSPPRGNYGYTF. The CDR3 DNA is TGTGCCAGCTCACCACCGCGCGGAAACTATGGCTACACCTTC. V and J are TRBV18 and TRBJ1-2, with no clear D. Trimming stripped 0 bases from V and 2 bases from J, with 7 bases between. CDR1 is KGHSH, CDR2 LQKENI, per germline. The CDR3 consists of 14 residues. The variable domain in full, with the rest retrieved from reference TRBV18 and TRBJ1-2, is NAGVMQNPRHLVRRRGQEARLRCSPMKGHSHVYWYRQLPEEGLKFMVYLQKENIIDESGMPKERFSAEFPKEGPSILRIQQVVRGDSAAYFCASSPPRGNYGYTFGSGTRLTVV.